This entry concerns a single TCR beta chain. Its antigen is unidentified. The data are from a study of shared clonotypes between healthy human individuals. Study context: Donor composition was two women and three men, aged 18 to 49. Findings of the study overall: Depth of sequencing was expected to influence donor clonotype sharing. Non-shared clonotypes displayed generation probabilities falling below those of clonotypes present in all four donors. What naive subsets generally showed was a larger estimated richness than memory subsets showed.

The CDR3 loop spans 15 amino acids. V was clipped by 4 bases and J by 2 bases; unmatched bases: 8. In germline, CDR1 is SGHRS, CDR2 YFSETQ. Produced via immunoSEQ multiplex PCR; TCRdb's table is partial and in-frame only. The table has some 2,500,000 clones, more than 85% seen once; the top ten hold around 0.4%. This sequence was found in a man younger than 30 in good health. Some clones in this sample may be carry-over from other donors' samples. Sequenced material: naive CD4+ T cells from PBMCs. Subset here: CD45RA+ positively selected. J is TRBJ2-7 and V is TRBV5-1; 8 bases are a match to TRBD2. The CDR3 region is CASSPGGARTYEQYF. In DNA form, the CDR3 reads TGCGCCAGCAGCCCCGGGGGGGCCCGAACCTACGAGCAGTACTTC.